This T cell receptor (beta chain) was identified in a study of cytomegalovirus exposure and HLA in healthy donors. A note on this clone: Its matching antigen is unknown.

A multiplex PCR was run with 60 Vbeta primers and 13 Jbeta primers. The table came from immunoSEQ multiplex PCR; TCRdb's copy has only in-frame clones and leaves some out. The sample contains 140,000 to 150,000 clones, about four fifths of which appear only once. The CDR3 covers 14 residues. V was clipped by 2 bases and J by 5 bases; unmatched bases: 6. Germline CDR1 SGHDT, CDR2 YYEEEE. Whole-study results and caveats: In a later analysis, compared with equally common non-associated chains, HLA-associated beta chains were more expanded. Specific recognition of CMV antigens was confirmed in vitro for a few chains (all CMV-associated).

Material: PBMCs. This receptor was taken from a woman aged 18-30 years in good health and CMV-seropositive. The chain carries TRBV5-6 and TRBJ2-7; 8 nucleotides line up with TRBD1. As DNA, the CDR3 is TGTGCCAGCAGCTTCTACAGGGGGATGGACGAGCAGTACTTC. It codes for CASSFYRGMDEQYF.